The 20 T cell receptor beta chains listed next were all sequenced from one sample in a study of patients and donors after allogeneic stem cell transplantation. TCRdb fed the RT-PCR reads into MiXCR, producing one record per CDR3 protein. The sample lists hundreds of thousands of distinct CDR3 sequences; roughly 17% were seen once. The sample consisted of blood, either unsorted or a sorted T cell fraction (not recorded which). The receptors stem from a human donor who was either an allogeneic HSCT recipient or a stem cell or donor lymphocyte infusion donor (not recorded which). It is not recorded whose cells these are; they may come from a transplant donor.

The V and J genes are TRBV7-9 and TRBJ2-7; the match to TRBD2 covers 10 bases. CDR3 length: 15 amino acids. The germline gives CDR1 SEHNR, CDR2 FQNEAQ (reference sequence). The V segment lost 3 bases and the J segment 4 bases; nucleotides outside the gene matches: 6. DNA of the CDR3: TGTGCCAGCAGCTTCCTTCAGACTAGCGGGTACGAGCAGTACTTC. This sequence encodes CASSFLQTSGYEQYF.

This sequence joins TRBV27 and TRBJ2-1, with 7 bases identical to TRBD2. Germline-derived CDR1 and CDR2 are MNHEY and SMNVEV (reference sequence). The CDR3 totals 15 residues. V shed 5 bases, J shed 5 bases, and the junction held 9 bases outside the gene matches. The CDR3 region has the DNA TGTGCCAGCAGTCCCCTCCGGGAGGAAAACAATGAGCAGTTCTTC. Encoded protein: CASSPLREENNEQFF.

The V call is TRBV5-5, the J call TRBJ2-5; D perhaps matches TRBD2 (6 bases). CDR3 length: 16 amino acids. V was trimmed by 2 bases and J by 2 bases, leaving 16 bases between them. The germline V gene encodes CDR1 SGHKS and CDR2 YYEKEE (reference sequence). CDR3 DNA: TGTGCCAGCAGCTTACGACTAGAGGTGGGGCAAGAGACCCAGTACTTC. Protein: CASSLRLEVGQETQYF.

The CDR3 DNA follows: TGTGCCACCAAGAGCCAACAGGGGAACACTGAAGCTTTCTTT. Its protein product is CATKSQQGNTEAFF. The chain is built from TRBV24-1 and TRBJ1-1, with D tentatively TRBD1 (6 bases). Trimming stripped 8 bases from V and 1 base from J, with 13 bases between. Germline V lookup: CDR1 KGHDR, CDR2 SFDVKD. The CDR3 has 14 amino acids.

The V gene is TRBV2, the J gene TRBJ2-1; the D call may be TRBD1 or TRBD2 (5 bases each). There are 16 residues in the CDR3. The germline V and J ends were trimmed by 4 bases and 5 bases, with 18 bases remaining between them. The V gene's germline CDR1 is SNHLY and CDR2 FYNNEI. CDR3 DNA sequence: TGTGCCAGCAGTGGTTTCGGGGCAGGGCCCAACAATGAGCAGTTCTTC. Protein sequence: CASSGFGAGPNNEQFF.

The rearrangement uses TRBV6-2 or TRBV6-3 and TRBJ1-3, with unresolved D. Trimming cost V 8 bases and J 0 bases, with 8 bases left between them. CDR3 length: 13 residues. From germline, CDR1 is MNHEY and CDR2 SVGEGT. This chain's CDR3 is CASSTRSGNTIYF. For the CDR3, the DNA is TGTGCCAGCTCTACACGCTCTGGAAACACCATATATTTT.

This sequence joins TRBV9 and TRBJ2-2, with 8 bases matching TRBD1. Germline values: CDR1 SGDLS, CDR2 YYNGEE. Unmatched junction bases numbered 6, after V lost 1 base and J lost 7 bases. The CDR3 runs 15 residues. This CDR3 reads CASSVMLQGGGELFF. The DNA for the CDR3 is TGTGCCAGCAGCGTAATGTTACAGGGGGGCGGGGAGCTGTTTTTT.

This clonotype appeared a few times. V gene TRBV11-1 combines with J gene TRBJ2-3, with D tentatively TRBD1 (6 bases). The germline CDR1 and CDR2 sequences are SGHAT and FQDESV (reference sequence). Trimming removed 3 bases at V and 3 bases at J, with 22 bases between. CDR3 length equals 18 residues. The CDR3 here is CASSFVPLTGKPTDTQYF. The CDR3 bases are TGTGCCAGCAGCTTCGTCCCTCTAACAGGGAAGCCGACAGATACGCAGTATTTT.

This clonotype was seen repeatedly, ten times or more. The chain combines TRBV12-3 or TRBV12-4 with TRBJ2-7, with D hard to call. The CDR3 runs 11 residues. V was cut by 6 bases and J by 5 bases, with 8 bases left in between. CDR3: CASSLMDEQYF. The CDR3 DNA reads as TGTGCCAGCAGCCTGATGGACGAGCAGTACTTC.

This clonotype showed up just a few times. The J gene is TRBJ1-1, the V gene TRBV7-8; D is unclear. Trimming took off 1 base at V and 6 bases at J, with 9 bases between the two ends. Germline assignment: CDR1 SGHVS and CDR2 FQNEAQ. This CDR3 contains 13 residues. The CDR3 sequence: CASSLGQASEAFF. Here the CDR3 DNA reads TGTGCCAGCAGCTTAGGTCAGGCTTCTGAAGCTTTCTTT. The full variable domain, rest sourced from reference TRBV7-8 and TRBJ1-1, is GAGVSQSPRYKVAKRGQDVALRCDPISGHVSLFWYQQALGQGPEFLTYFQNEAQLDKSGLPSDRFFAERPEGSVSTLKIQRTQQEDSAVYLCASSLGQASEAFFGQGTRLTVV.

This clonotype was detected only a few times. The gene calls are TRBV25-1 and TRBJ2-7, with D unresolved. Germline V gene lookup returns CDR1 MGHDK and CDR2 SYGVNS. The CDR3 is made up of 14 amino acids. Between the trimmed V and J ends, which lost 0 bases and 7 bases, there was a span of 13 bases. In DNA form, the CDR3 reads TGTGCCAGCAGTGAATATCAGGCCGTTGGTGAGCAGTACTTC. It yields the protein CASSEYQAVGEQYF.

This chain connects TRBV27 to TRBJ1-5; perhaps TRBD1 as D (6 bases). V shed 5 bases and J shed 3 bases, with 14 bases lying between them. CDR1 is MNHEY and CDR2 is SMNVEV in the germline V gene (reference sequence). The CDR3 is 15 residues long. The CDR3 protein is CASSPRTVSNQPQHF. CDR3 nucleotides: TGTGCCAGCAGTCCCCGGACAGTCTCCAATCAGCCCCAGCATTTT.

V and J are TRBV4-2 and TRBJ2-1, with TRBD2 matching over 12 bases. The CDR3 is 17 amino acids. CDR1 and CDR2 (germline): LGHNA, YNFKEQ. Trimming cost V 4 bases and J 6 bases; bases outside gene matches: 10. The CDR3 sequence is CASSPVLLAGGGNEQFF. The DNA of the CDR3 is TGTGCCAGCAGCCCCGTCTTACTAGCGGGAGGCGGCAATGAGCAGTTCTTC.

This clonotype was found a few times. This rearrangement joins TRBV25-1 to TRBJ2-6; TRBD1 aligns across 7 bases. The CDR3 covers 15 residues. The germline V gene has CDR1 MGHDK and CDR2 SYGVNS. V lost 4 bases to trimming and J lost 5 bases; unmatched junction nucleotides: 5. CDR3: CASSATGARANVLTF. As DNA, the CDR3 is TGTGCCAGCAGTGCAACAGGGGCCAGGGCCAACGTCCTGACTTTC.

This clonotype was seen more than once but under ten times. V gene TRBV9 combines with J gene TRBJ1-5, with a weak D call TRBD1 (5 bases). The CDR3 runs to 13 residues. CDR1 and CDR2 (germline): SGDLS, YYNGEE. The V gene lost 0 bases and the J gene lost 4 bases, with 5 bases spanning the gap. Written as DNA, the CDR3 is TGTGCCAGCAGCGTAGGACAGAATCAGCCCCAGCATTTT. This codes for CASSVGQNQPQHF.

Only a few counts were recorded for this clonotype. The chain employs TRBV7-8 and TRBJ2-3, with TRBD2 matching over 8 bases. This CDR3 region has 14 residues. Germline assignment: CDR1 SGHVS and CDR2 FQNEAQ. V lost 3 bases to trimming and J lost 4 bases; unmatched junction nucleotides: 3. CDR3 sequence reads: CASSFGGVSDTQYF. CDR3 DNA: TGTGCCAGCAGCTTCGGGGGGGTGTCAGATACGCAGTATTTT.

The V gene is TRBV18, the J gene TRBJ2-2; TRBD1 might be the D (6 bases). CDR1 is KGHSH, CDR2 LQKENI, per germline. This CDR3 has 16 amino acids. Trimming shortened V by 4 bases and J by 5 bases, and 17 bases separated the two germline ends. Written as DNA, the CDR3 is TGTGCCAGCTCACACGGACAGCTTTTAAGGACCGGGGAGCTGTTTTTT. Translation: CASSHGQLLRTGELFF.

This chain joins TRBV29-1 and TRBJ1-2; D gene ambiguous. This CDR3 is 12 amino acids long. The V and J ends lost 5 bases and 0 bases respectively, with 7 bases between them. Looked up from germline, CDR1 is SQVTM and CDR2 is ANQGSEA. This CDR3 is CSVLQSNYGYTF. The CDR3, as DNA: TGCAGCGTTTTGCAGTCTAACTATGGCTACACCTTC.

The chain is built from TRBV5-5 and TRBJ2-3; a possible D gene is TRBD2 (6 bases). The CDR3 contains 14 residues. Trimming removed 1 base from V and 6 bases from J, with 12 bases in between. Germline V gene sequence: CDR1 SGHKS, CDR2 YYEKEE (reference sequence). The CDR3 is CASSLRLVLDTQYF. The CDR3 nucleotides are TGTGCCAGCAGCTTGAGACTAGTACTGGATACGCAGTATTTT.

This clonotype was counted at least ten times. The chain couples TRBV20-1 to TRBJ1-1, with D possibly being TRBD1 (6 bases). The CDR3 is 13 amino acids. V was clipped by 6 bases and J by 0 bases, with 11 bases between them. Germline V gene data show CDR1 as DFQATT and CDR2 as SNEGSKA (reference sequence). CDR3 protein: CSASRGMNTEAFF. The CDR3 DNA follows: TGCAGTGCCTCGAGGGGGATGAACACTGAAGCTTTCTTT.